This record looks at one TCR beta chain sequence and its context. This clone was counted once. Its cognate antigen has yet to be identified. No base quality information exists; no much larger clone differs at one position. Receptors were amplified or captured by the immunoSEQ multiplex PCR assay. TCRdb's version of the immuneACCESS table is confined to in-frame rearrangements and falls short of the full clone set. An unresolved V gene accounts for under half of the shortfall where checked; the remainder is of unknown origin. Across this sample there are approximately 40,000 clones, with over 70% seen only once. The ten largest clones capture approximately 5.1% of the sample. The germline ends are 14 bases apart after V is trimmed by 4 bases and J by 0 bases. The germline V gene encodes CDR1 SGHRS and CDR2 YFSETQ. CDR3 length: 17 amino acids, cysteine to phenylalanine. Of the read, only the CDR3 DNA is kept; its 51 bases are in frame from base 1.

This sample was taken from a study of T cell changes during pregnancy in multiple sclerosis (dated by TCRdb to about 2019). At the level of the whole study: Changes in the T cell repertoire over the course of pregnancy were examined in this study in women with multiple sclerosis.

Rearrangement joined TRBV5-1 to TRBJ1-6; TRBD1 is perhaps the D gene, given 5 matching bases. Sample: peripheral blood, taken in the first trimester of pregnancy. This TCR was recovered from a female donor in good health, enrolled as a control in a pregnancy study. The DNA sequence follows: TGCGCCAGCAGCCTGGAACAGGCGAGCTCCTATAATTCACCCCTCCACTTT. The translation is CASSLEQASSYNSPLHF.